A single sample gave rise to the 31 T cell receptor beta chains below, sequenced in a study of OX40 agonist ivuxolimab in advanced cancers. Produced via immunoSEQ multiplex PCR; TCRdb's table is partial and in-frame only. There are about 70,000 clones in the sample; approximately 80% occur only once, and 1.1% lies in the top ten. The sequencing used CD4+ or CD8+ T cells sorted from blood, collected in a trial of the OX40 agonist ivuxolimab. The source is an adult with an advanced solid tumor such as melanoma, head and neck, liver or kidney cancer.

The rearrangement uses TRBV7-8 and TRBJ2-1; D is unresolved. CDR3 length equals 15 residues. The V gene lost 0 bases and the J gene lost 3 bases, with 9 bases spanning the gap. Germline lookup yields CDR1 SGHVS and CDR2 FQNEAQ. DNA of the CDR3: TGTGCCAGCAGCTTAGCCCGACAATTCTACAATGAGCAGTTCTTC. Translation: CASSLARQFYNEQFF.

V is TRBV18 and J is TRBJ1-1, with D possibly being TRBD1 (5 bases). The CDR3 runs 16 residues. Germline V lookup: CDR1 KGHSH, CDR2 LQKENI. Trimming shortened V by 3 bases and J by 3 bases, and 17 bases separated the two germline ends. This CDR3 reads CASSPDSQTYYTEAFF. The DNA for the CDR3 is TGTGCCAGCTCACCCGACAGCCAGACTTACTACACTGAAGCTTTCTTT.

J is TRBJ1-5 and V is TRBV7-9; 7 bases agree with TRBD1. CDR3 length equals 15 residues. Germline V gene lookup returns CDR1 SEHNR and CDR2 FQNEAQ (reference sequence). The V segment lost 1 base and the J segment 7 bases; nucleotides outside the gene matches: 7. The CDR3 loop reads CASSLGRGRGQPQHF. The CDR3 nucleotides are TGTGCCAGCAGCTTAGGAAGGGGGCGCGGGCAGCCCCAGCATTTT.

This clone occurred a few times. The chain has TRBV19 and TRBJ1-1; no reliable D call. The CDR3 runs 11 residues. Germline CDR1 LNHDA, CDR2 SQIVND (reference sequence). V was pared by 1 base and J by 7 bases, with 4 bases between. The CDR3 spells CASSIGGEAFF. The CDR3 DNA reads TGTGCCAGTAGTATAGGGGGTGAAGCTTTCTTT.

The V and J genes are TRBV11-2 and TRBJ2-1, with D possibly being TRBD2 (5 bases). V gave up 1 base and J gave up 10 bases, with 5 bases separating them. This CDR3 has 11 amino acids. Germline CDR1 reads SGHAT; CDR2 reads FQNNGV. The CDR3 sequence is CASSLAGEQFF. The CDR3, as DNA: TGTGCCAGCAGCTTAGCGGGAGAGCAGTTCTTC. Full variable domain (outside the CDR3, taken from reference TRBV11-2 and TRBJ2-1): EAGVAQSPRYKIIEKRQSVAFWCNPISGHATLYWYQQILGQGPKLLIQFQNNGVVDDSQLPKDRFSAERLKGVDSTLKIQPAKLEDSAVYLCASSLAGEQFFGPGTRLTVL.

The J gene is TRBJ2-5, the V gene TRBV6-1; weak D call: TRBD2 (5 bases). The tail of the sequence fits TRBJ2-7 better, so the J call may be wrong. CDR1 and CDR2 (germline): MNHNS, SASEGT. The CDR3 totals 13 residues. CDR3 nucleotide sequence: TGTGCCATCGGACTCCCCCCGAGCTACGAGCAGTACTTC. Translation gives CAIGLPPSYEQYF.

The sample holds one count of this clone. The chain employs TRBV11-2 and TRBJ1-3; D possibly corresponds to TRBD1 (5 bases). V was clipped by 5 bases and J by 11 bases, with 19 bases between them. From germline, CDR1 is SGHAT and CDR2 FQNNGV. CDR3 length: 14 residues. DNA of the CDR3: TGTGCCAGCAGCCGAAGAGGGGATGGGGCCCCCATATATTTT. Translated, it gives CASSRRGDGAPIYF.

The gene calls are TRBV4-1 and TRBJ2-7; TRBD1 is a possible D gene (6 bases). Germline assignment: CDR1 MGHRA and CDR2 YSYEKL. The CDR3 covers 13 residues. V dropped 4 bases and J dropped 3 bases, with 10 bases sitting between them. The CDR3 coding sequence is TGCGCCAGCAGCCCAAGACAGGACTACGAGCAGTACTTC. It codes for CASSPRQDYEQYF.

V gene TRBV6-6 combines with J gene TRBJ1-2; 7 bases map to TRBD1. This CDR3 is built from 13 residues. V was clipped by 5 bases and J by 8 bases; unmatched bases: 8. Per the germline V gene, CDR1 is MNHNY and CDR2 is SVGAGI (reference sequence). In nucleotides, the CDR3 is TGTGCCAGCAGTGACAGGGCGGCGGGAGGCTACACCTTC. Its protein is CASSDRAAGGYTF.

This chain joins TRBV9 and TRBJ1-5, with D maybe TRBD1 (5 bases). This CDR3 is 15 amino acids long. Germline values: CDR1 SGDLS, CDR2 YYNGEE. The ends were cut back, 0 bases at V and 0 bases at J, with 7 bases in the middle. The CDR3: CASSVVRDSNQPQHF. CDR3 DNA: TGTGCCAGCAGCGTAGTCAGGGATAGCAATCAGCCCCAGCATTTT.

J is TRBJ1-6 and V is TRBV6-6; D is undetermined. Trimming took 0 bases from V and 10 from J, leaving 13 bases between them. This CDR3 comprises 15 residues. From germline, CDR1 is MNHNY and CDR2 SVGAGI (reference sequence). The CDR3 spells CASSYSSPEASPLHF. Written as DNA, the CDR3 is TGTGCCAGCAGTTACTCGTCTCCTGAAGCCTCACCCCTCCACTTT.

The V and J genes are TRBV19 and TRBJ1-1; D uncertain. The CDR3 extends over 12 amino acids. The V gene lost 7 bases and the J gene lost 0 bases, with 6 bases spanning the gap. CDR1 LNHDA and CDR2 SQIVND come from the germline V gene (reference sequence). CDR3: CASKDLNTEAFF. The CDR3 nucleotides read TGTGCCAGTAAGGACTTGAACACTGAAGCTTTCTTT.

The chain is built from TRBV11-2 and TRBJ2-4; no firm D call. V lost 1 base to trimming and J lost 8 bases, with 9 bases between them. Germline values: CDR1 SGHAT, CDR2 FQNNGV. The CDR3 consists of 13 residues. The CDR3 DNA reads TGTGCCAGCAGCTTAGGACGGCGCGACATTCAGTACTTC. It yields the protein CASSLGRRDIQYF.

The chain carries TRBV19 and TRBJ1-5; 10 bases align to TRBD1. Germline-derived CDR1 and CDR2 are LNHDA and SQIVND (reference sequence). The CDR3 runs 15 residues. Trimming removed 3 bases from V and 3 bases from J; junction bases left unmatched: 2. CDR3 DNA: TGTGCCAGTAGTATCGGACAGGGGGTCAATCAGCCCCAGCATTTT. It is translated as CASSIGQGVNQPQHF.

The V gene is TRBV18, the J gene TRBJ1-1; D is perhaps TRBD1 (6 bases). The CDR3 spans 15 residues. V was clipped by 3 bases and J by 1 base, with 12 bases between them. The germline V gene has CDR1 KGHSH and CDR2 LQKENI. The CDR3 reads CASSPSGGANTEAFF. In DNA form, the CDR3 reads TGTGCCAGCTCACCCTCGGGGGGGGCGAACACTGAAGCTTTCTTT.

This clone occurred once. The rearrangement links TRBV7-6 to TRBJ2-7; D may be TRBD1 (6 bases). The ends were cut back, 5 bases at V and 6 bases at J, with 8 bases in the middle. CDR1 and CDR2 from the germline V gene are SGHVS and FNYEAQ. This CDR3 is 11 amino acids long. CDR3 amino acids: CASSDRREQYF. The CDR3 nucleotides are TGTGCCAGCAGCGACAGGCGCGAGCAGTACTTC.

The genes are TRBV19 and TRBJ1-4; D is ambiguous. This CDR3 is 13 amino acids long. The germline V gene has CDR1 LNHDA and CDR2 SQIVND (reference sequence). V was clipped by 3 bases and J by 8 bases, with 10 bases between them. The CDR3 DNA follows: TGTGCCAGTAGTATGTTTTTCGGGGAAAAACTGTTTTTT. Its translation: CASSMFFGEKLFF.

The genes are TRBV19 and TRBJ1-6; 10 bases are shared with TRBD1. CDR1 LNHDA and CDR2 SQIVND come from the germline V gene (reference sequence). The CDR3 sequence is 16 residues long. With V trimmed by 5 bases and J by 9 bases, 10 bases remained unmatched. CDR3 sequence reads: CASSLTSGTGVSPLHF. In nucleotides, the CDR3 is TGTGCCAGTAGTTTAACATCCGGGACAGGGGTTTCACCCCTCCACTTT. Based on the CDR3 plus reference TRBV19 and TRBJ1-6, the full variable domain is DGGITQSPKYLFRKEGQNVTLSCEQNLNHDAMYWYRQDPGQGLRLIYYSQIVNDFQKGDIAEGYSVSREKKESFPLTVTSAQKNPTAFYLCASSLTSGTGVSPLHFGNGTRLTVT.

For this clone: The sample has other DNA sequences that encode this CDR3 too. The chain joins TRBV19 to TRBJ1-1; D unclear. Trimming pared 3 bases from V and 1 base from J, leaving 9 bases between. Germline lookup yields CDR1 LNHDA and CDR2 SQIVND (reference sequence). The CDR3 covers 14 residues. The CDR3 is CASSIRRGNTEAFF. The CDR3 DNA reads as TGTGCCAGTAGTATTCGGCGGGGGAACACTGAAGCTTTCTTT.

This chain connects TRBV7-2 to TRBJ2-5; D possibly corresponds to TRBD2 (5 bases). The CDR3 consists of 17 residues. V was cut by 3 bases and J by 5 bases, with 22 bases left in between. Germline V gene data show CDR1 as SGHTA and CDR2 as FQGNSA. The CDR3 DNA reads as TGTGCCAGCAGCTTTTCGGGCCCTCGGGGAACTGGCGAGACCCAGTACTTC. Protein product: CASSFSGPRGTGETQYF.

This clone was observed a few times. V usage is TRBV7-9 and J usage is TRBJ2-1; D uncertain. V lost 1 base and J 5 bases, leaving 9 bases between the germline ends. This CDR3 region has 14 residues. Per the germline V gene, CDR1 is SEHNR and CDR2 is FQNEAQ (reference sequence). CDR3 sequence: CASSLEARNNEQFF. The DNA of the CDR3 is TGTGCCAGCAGCTTAGAGGCCCGAAACAATGAGCAGTTCTTC.

The V and J genes are TRBV6-1 and TRBJ2-2, with D perhaps assigned TRBD1 or TRBD2 (5 bases each). Germline CDR1 is MNHNS and CDR2 is SASEGT. There are 13 residues in the CDR3. V was pared by 8 bases and J by 7 bases, with 14 bases between. CDR3 sequence reads: CASGRDPIGELFF. The CDR3 nucleotides read TGTGCCAGCGGCCGGGACCCTATCGGGGAGCTGTTTTTT.

This chain connects TRBV5-1 to TRBJ2-6; TRBD2 is a possible D gene (5 bases). The CDR3 is made up of 19 amino acids. The germline gives CDR1 SGHRS, CDR2 YFSETQ. Trimming removed 4 bases at V and 0 bases at J, with 20 bases between. CDR3 loop: CASSIGRRTLDSGANVLTF. The CDR3 region has the DNA TGCGCCAGCAGCATCGGGCGAAGGACTCTCGACTCTGGGGCCAACGTCCTGACTTTC.

The V and J genes are TRBV19 and TRBJ2-1; D possibly corresponds to TRBD1 (6 bases). Germline loops: CDR1 LNHDA, CDR2 SQIVND (reference sequence). The germline V and J ends were trimmed by 5 bases and 6 bases, with 8 bases remaining between them. The CDR3 runs to 12 residues. The CDR3 here is CASSYRVNEQFF. The CDR3 nucleotides read TGTGCCAGTAGTTACAGGGTCAATGAGCAGTTCTTC.

This clone came up once. This chain joins TRBV5-1 and TRBJ2-1, with D hard to call. Germline CDR1 and CDR2: SGHRS and YFSETQ. V gave up 0 bases and J gave up 6 bases, with 13 bases separating them. The CDR3 runs 15 residues. CDR3 DNA: TGCGCCAGCAGCTTGGCCCCGGCTGACCCCAATGAGCAGTTCTTC. Protein: CASSLAPADPNEQFF.

The genes are TRBV27 and TRBJ1-2; D remains ambiguous. The germline CDR1 and CDR2 sequences are MNHEY and SMNVEV (reference sequence). The CDR3 has 14 amino acids. V was pared by 3 bases and J by 7 bases, with 15 bases between. The CDR3, as DNA: TGTGCCAGCAGTTTTGCTACCGCCGGTGGTGGCTACACCTTC. Residues: CASSFATAGGGYTF.

This rearrangement joins TRBV5-6 to TRBJ2-5; D not certain. Germline lookup yields CDR1 SGHDT and CDR2 YYEEEE. Deletions cut 4 bases from V and 0 bases from J, with 10 bases between. The CDR3 totals 14 residues. CDR3 nucleotide sequence: TGTGCCAGCAGCGGCACATCGTACCAAGAGACCCAGTACTTC. Its protein product is CASSGTSYQETQYF.

This clone was seen a handful of times. The genes are TRBV6-5 and TRBJ2-3, with 8 bases fitting TRBD1. Germline CDR1 is MNHEY and CDR2 is SVGAGI. Trimming took 6 bases from V and 1 from J; bases not matched to a gene: 6. The CDR3 totals 15 residues. CDR3 bases: TGTGCCAGCAGAAAGACAGGGGCGGGCACAGATACGCAGTATTTT. Translating gives CASRKTGAGTDTQYF.

The chain carries TRBV6-6 and TRBJ2-5, with D possibly matching TRBD1 (5 bases). The CDR3 is made up of 11 amino acids. The germline V gene encodes CDR1 MNHNY and CDR2 SVGAGI (reference sequence). V was trimmed by 7 bases and J by 5 bases, leaving 8 bases between them. In DNA, the CDR3 is TGTGCCAGCACAGGGCTGGAGACCCAGTACTTC. As protein: CASTGLETQYF.

The gene calls are TRBV6-4 and TRBJ2-3, with TRBD1 matching 8 bases. This CDR3 is 16 amino acids long. J gave up 3 bases and V 4 bases, and 9 bases lay outside the gene matches. CDR1 and CDR2 (germline): MRHNA, SNTAGT. CDR3 loop: CASSVSSGGATDTQYF. CDR3 sequence (DNA): TGTGCCAGCAGTGTTTCCTCAGGGGGCGCAACAGATACGCAGTATTTT.

This chain links TRBV14 with TRBJ1-2, with TRBD1 as a possible D gene (5 bases). The V and J ends lost 4 bases and 6 bases respectively, with 12 bases between them. Per the germline V gene, CDR1 is SGHDN and CDR2 is FVKESK. The CDR3 has 13 residues. CDR3 residues: CASSPRLGDGYTF. The CDR3 DNA is TGTGCCAGCAGCCCCAGGTTGGGGGATGGCTACACCTTC.